This T cell receptor (beta chain) was found in a study of blood T cells in healthy people across ages. V was clipped by 0 bases and J by 2 bases, with 16 bases between them. Germline loops: CDR1 KGHSH, CDR2 LQKENI. This CDR3 has 17 residues. Next came a second PCR, run for roughly 6 to 11 cycles, which used a sample-barcoded 5' primer along with a J-beta primer mix. TCRdb independently ran MiXCR on the 5' RACE reads; one entry per CDR3 protein. The sample lists roughly 1.5 million distinct CDR3 sequences, approximately 42% occurring once. Sample donors were healthy Caucasian individuals that came from Russia, aged roughly 6 to 95.

The sequencing input was blood. This rearrangement joins TRBV18 to TRBJ1-2; TRBD1 might be the D (6 bases). The origin of this receptor is a woman aged 18-29 years in good health. CDR3 amino acids: CASSPPAGPGENYGYTF. The CDR3 region has the DNA TGTGCCAGCTCACCACCCGCTGGACCAGGGGAGAACTATGGCTACACCTTC.